The rows below give T cell receptor beta chains drawn from one sample of a study of OX40 agonist ivuxolimab in advanced cancers. Method: immunoSEQ multiplex PCR; TCRdb's copy keeps in-frame clones and lacks some. The data contain approximately 76,000 clones, roughly 85% of them singletons. This specimen consisted of CD4+ or CD8+ T cells sorted from blood, obtained in a trial of the OX40 agonist ivuxolimab. The receptors shown here come from an adult with an advanced solid tumor such as melanoma, head and neck, liver or kidney cancer. The CDR3 runs from the conserved cysteine through the conserved F or W. The D gene is left open where the match is weak. Expanded clones get a size class; other rows say once, few or many, or leave the size out.

d_call,clone_size,j_call,v_call,cdr3_aa,cdr3_nt
.,.,TRBJ2-5,TRBV5-4,CASSLSGSAETQYF,TGTGCCAGCAGCTTGTCGGGGAGCGCGGAGACCCAGTACTTC
.,.,TRBJ1-2,TRBV27,CASSRVIPGRNYGYTF,TGTGCCAGCAGTCGGGTTATACCGGGTCGTAACTATGGCTACACCTTC
TRBD1,.,TRBJ1-2,TRBV4-3,CASSQETGANGYTF,TGCGCCAGCAGCCAAGAGACAGGGGCGAATGGCTACACCTTC
TRBD1,.,TRBJ2-3,TRBV18,CASLPGQGSTDTQYF,TGTGCCAGCCTCCCGGGACAGGGCAGCACAGATACGCAGTATTTT
.,.,TRBJ1-1,TRBV2,CASSRQVNTEAFF,TGTGCCAGCAGCCGACAGGTGAACACTGAAGCTTTCTTT
.,.,TRBJ1-1,TRBV19,CASSLQALVGNTEAFF,TGTGCCAGTAGTTTACAGGCCCTGGTTGGGAACACTGAAGCTTTCTTT
.,.,TRBJ2-2,TRBV7-9,CASSPWANTGELFF,TGTGCCAGCAGCCCATGGGCTAACACCGGGGAGCTGTTTTTT
TRBD2,few,TRBJ2-7,TRBV5-1,CASSLRTSGGEVEQYF,TGCGCCAGCAGCTTGAGGACTAGCGGGGGGGAAGTTGAGCAGTACTTC
TRBD2,.,TRBJ2-3,TRBV7-2,CASSFQRGGQRDTQYF,TGTGCCAGCAGCTTTCAGCGGGGGGGCCAGCGAGATACGCAGTATTTT
TRBD2,.,TRBJ2-7,TRBV2,CASSEGLAGGSKYF,TGTGCCAGCAGTGAAGGTCTGGCGGGGGGGAGCAAGTACTTC
.,few,TRBJ1-5,TRBV2,CASSVQSRGNQPQHF,TGTGCCAGCAGTGTACAGTCAAGGGGCAATCAGCCCCAGCATTTT
TRBD1,.,TRBJ1-1,TRBV11-2,CASSSRRQGGPEAFF,TGTGCCAGCAGCTCGCGCCGACAGGGGGGACCTGAAGCTTTCTTT
.,.,TRBJ1-2,TRBV11-2,CASSLEALGDLTF,TGTGCCAGCAGCTTAGAAGCCCTAGGCGACCTAACCTTC
.,.,TRBJ1-2,TRBV5-4,CASSSRGNYGYTF,TGTGCCAGCAGCTCCAGGGGTAACTATGGCTACACCTTC
.,.,TRBJ2-7,TRBV11-2,CASSSLVRSSYEQYF,TGTGCCAGCAGCTCATTGGTGAGGTCCTCCTACGAGCAGTACTTC
TRBD1,.,TRBJ1-4,TRBV4-3,CASSQDTGVREKLFF,TGCGCCAGCAGCCAAGATACAGGGGTTCGGGAAAAACTGTTTTTT
TRBD2,.,TRBJ2-5,TRBV6-5,CASSYSDGRGETQYF,TGTGCCAGCAGTTATTCAGACGGGAGGGGAGAGACCCAGTACTTC
.,.,TRBJ2-5,TRBV10-3,CATCLGPGIGETQYF,TGTGCCACCTGCCTCGGTCCAGGAATCGGAGAGACCCAGTACTTC
.,.,TRBJ2-6,TRBV9,CASSVMSSGANVLTF,TGTGCCAGCAGCGTAATGAGCTCTGGGGCCAACGTCCTGACTTTC
.,.,TRBJ2-2,TRBV6-5,CASTRRFSNTGELFF,TGTGCCAGCACCCGGAGGTTCTCGAACACCGGGGAGCTGTTTTTT
.,.,TRBJ2-3,TRBV19,CASSPGDTDTQYF,TGTGCCAGTAGTCCCGGGGACACAGATACGCAGTATTTT
.,.,TRBJ1-6,TRBV5-1,CASSLSPTGRNSPLHF,TGCGCCAGCAGCTTGAGTCCGACAGGCAGAAATTCACCCCTCCACTTT
.,once,TRBJ1-3,TRBV11-1,CASSLLGGSGNTIYF,TGTGCCAGCAGCTTACTCGGGGGCTCTGGAAACACCATATATTTT
.,.,TRBJ1-6,TRBV5-1,CASSFGLSSYNSPLHF,TGCGCCAGCAGCTTTGGCCTGAGCTCCTATAATTCACCCCTCCACTTT
.,.,TRBJ2-3,TRBV7-9,CASSPLGEPTDTQYF,TGTGCCAGCAGCCCCCTGGGGGAGCCCACAGATACGCAGTATTTT
.,.,TRBJ2-5,TRBV12-2,CASPGALLGGRETQYF,TGTGCAAGCCCGGGCGCACTCCTCGGGGGGCGGGAGACCCAGTACTTC
TRBD2,.,TRBJ2-5,TRBV27,CASSFGSGGEGLETQYF,TGTGCCAGCAGTTTCGGATCGGGCGGGGAGGGTTTAGAGACCCAGTACTTC
.,.,TRBJ1-4,TRBV2,CASSGRTGGYEKLFF,TGTGCCAGCAGTGGCCGCACTGGCGGTTATGAAAAACTGTTTTTT
.,.,TRBJ2-5,TRBV7-9,CASSLVGTAFQTQYF,TGTGCCAGCAGCTTAGTTGGGACGGCGTTCCAGACCCAGTACTTC
TRBD2,.,TRBJ2-2,TRBV4-3,CASSQGALAGNGELFF,TGCGCCAGCAGCCAAGGGGCACTAGCGGGGAACGGGGAGCTGTTTTTT
.,.,TRBJ1-3,TRBV5-6,CASSQSPNGYTIYF,TGTGCCAGCAGCCAAAGTCCCAACGGGTACACCATATATTTT
.,.,TRBJ2-7,TRBV6-1,CASSDPETDEQYF,TGTGCCAGCAGTGATCCCGAGACGGACGAGCAGTACTTC
TRBD1,.,TRBJ1-6,TRBV30,CAWSVEQGHNSPLHF,TGTGCCTGGAGTGTAGAACAGGGGCATAATTCACCCCTCCACTTT
.,once,TRBJ2-3,TRBV18,CASSGQRRTDTQYF,TGTGCCAGCTCCGGGCAGCGGCGCACAGATACGCAGTATTTT
TRBD2,.,TRBJ2-1,TRBV5-4,CASSLGGGINEQFF,TGTGCCAGCAGCCTGGGCGGGGGGATTAATGAGCAGTTCTTC
TRBD1,.,TRBJ1-2,TRBV4-3,CASSQFNRGRRGDGYTF,TGCGCCAGCAGCCAATTTAACAGGGGTAGACGGGGTGATGGCTACACCTTC
TRBD2,.,TRBJ2-5,TRBV5-6,CASSLPSGGALETQYF,TGTGCCAGCAGCTTACCTAGCGGGGGGGCACTAGAGACCCAGTACTTC
TRBD1,.,TRBJ1-5,TRBV19,CASSIDREDQPQHF,TGTGCCAGTAGTATCGACAGGGAAGACCAGCCCCAGCATTTT
.,.,TRBJ2-1,TRBV9,CASSVGVGEQFF,TGTGCCAGCAGCGTAGGGGTGGGGGAGCAGTTCTTC
TRBD2,.,TRBJ2-5,TRBV18,CASSPPGLAGGLGETQYF,TGTGCCAGCTCACCACCGGGACTAGCGGGGGGGCTTGGAGAGACCCAGTACTTC
TRBD2,.,TRBJ2-3,TRBV7-2,CASSLVASGGARTDTQYF,TGTGCCAGCAGCTTAGTTGCTAGCGGGGGGGCTAGGACAGATACGCAGTATTTT
.,.,TRBJ1-2,TRBV7-8,CASSFPETNYGYTF,TGTGCCAGCAGCTTCCCGGAGACTAACTATGGCTACACCTTC
.,once,TRBJ2-7,TRBV7-2,CASSSGVEQYF,TGTGCCAGCAGCTCGGGGGTGGAGCAGTACTTC
TRBD2,.,TRBJ2-1,TRBV19,CASTHPGLAGGTNEQFF,TGTGCCAGTACTCACCCGGGACTAGCGGGGGGCACCAATGAGCAGTTCTTC
.,.,TRBJ2-7,TRBV7-2,CASSRDPLANYEQYF,TGTGCCAGCAGCCGCGACCCCTTGGCGAACTACGAGCAGTACTTC